This TCR beta chain was profiled in a study of CD8 T cells in Susac syndrome. Study results and limitations: The study's TCR sequencing and HLA analysis covered a relatively small number of individuals, and the study acknowledged this.

With random hexamers, reverse transcription was performed on roughly 0.5 to 1 ug of RNA. An immunoSEQ multiplex PCR amplified TCR beta CDR3 over 54 Vbeta and 13 Jbeta. TCRdb passed the immunoSEQ multiplex PCR reads through MiXCR, listing each CDR3 protein once. The sample carries 130,000 or so distinct CDR3 sequences, less than 95% recorded once. V lost 6 bases to trimming and J lost 7 bases; unmatched junction nucleotides: 9. This CDR3 comprises 15 residues. Bulk CD8+ and CD4+ cells came from magnetic negative isolation; CD8+ TEMRA by FACS. In the case of this clonotype: Its antigen is undetermined.

The sequence was collected from a human donor in good health. The sample comprised CD4+ T cells from PBMCs. The chain uses TRBV12-3 or TRBV12-4 and TRBJ1-6; 7 nucleotides agree with TRBD1. The CDR3 DNA reads as TGTGCCAGCAGACTAGAAACAGGGGCCAATTCACCCCTCCACTTT. It translates to CASRLETGANSPLHF.